Following are 5 T cell receptor beta chains from one sample sequenced in a study of T cells in localized non-small cell lung cancer. Assay used: immunoSEQ multiplex PCR; TCRdb lists only in-frame clones, some missing. The data contain around 79,000 clones, about three quarters of them singletons. The source material was PBMCs, sampled before any cancer treatment. The source of these receptors is a man aged 35-69 years with stage II squamous cell lung carcinoma.

The chain uses TRBV7-2 and TRBJ2-1, with 7 positions matching TRBD2. The ends lost 4 bases at V and 7 bases at J; junction bases unmatched: 16. The CDR3 runs to 17 residues. Germline values: CDR1 SGHTA, CDR2 FQGNSA. Here the CDR3 DNA reads TGTGCCAGCAGCTCCAGAGGGAGGGCCCTCAAGTGGAATGAGCAGTTCTTC. Translating gives CASSSRGRALKWNEQFF.

The chain links TRBV9 to TRBJ2-3; D uncertain. Germline lookup yields CDR1 SGDLS and CDR2 YYNGEE. V shed 4 bases and J shed 2 bases, with 8 bases lying between them. The CDR3 is made up of 13 amino acids. In DNA, the CDR3 is TGTGCCAGCAGCCCCAGCCCCACAGATACGCAGTATTTT. This gives the protein CASSPSPTDTQYF.

This sequence joins TRBV28 and TRBJ1-1; TRBD1 might be the D (5 bases). The CDR3 length is 19 residues. Germline assignment: CDR1 MDHEN and CDR2 SYDVKM. V was shortened by 2 bases and J by 1 base, with 23 bases between the two germline ends. CDR3 in DNA: TGTGCCAGCAGTTTACCCCCCATTTGGGGGTACGAGGGGAACACTGAAGCTTTCTTT. Residues: CASSLPPIWGYEGNTEAFF.

This clone was found a few times. The chain has TRBV14 and TRBJ1-2; weak D call: TRBD1 (5 bases). This CDR3 contains 13 residues. Germline V gene lookup returns CDR1 SGHDN and CDR2 FVKESK. V lost 6 bases, J lost 2 bases, and 10 bases lay in between. The CDR3 region is CASSPGPNYGYTF. For the CDR3, the DNA is TGTGCCAGCAGTCCAGGGCCGAACTATGGCTACACCTTC.

The chain links TRBV7-9 to TRBJ2-1; 14 bases align to TRBD2. J gave up 7 bases and V 2 bases, and 10 bases lay outside the gene matches. Germline CDR1 SEHNR, CDR2 FQNEAQ (reference sequence). The CDR3 is made up of 18 amino acids. CDR3 loop: CASSLISGGTSGRNEQFF. The CDR3 nucleotides are TGTGCCAGCAGCTTAATTTCTGGTGGGACTAGCGGGAGAAATGAGCAGTTCTTC.